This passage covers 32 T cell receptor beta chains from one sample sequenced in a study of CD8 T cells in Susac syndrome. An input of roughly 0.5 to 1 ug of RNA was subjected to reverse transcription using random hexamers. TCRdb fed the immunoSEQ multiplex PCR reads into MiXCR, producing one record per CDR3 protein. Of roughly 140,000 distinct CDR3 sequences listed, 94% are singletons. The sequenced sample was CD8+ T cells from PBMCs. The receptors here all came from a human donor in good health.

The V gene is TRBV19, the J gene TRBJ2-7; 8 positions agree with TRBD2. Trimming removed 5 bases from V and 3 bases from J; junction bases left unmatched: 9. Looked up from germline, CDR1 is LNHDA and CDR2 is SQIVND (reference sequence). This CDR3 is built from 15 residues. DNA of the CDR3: TGTGCCAGTAGTTTGACGGGACTAGGGAACTACGAGCAGTACTTC. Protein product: CASSLTGLGNYEQYF.

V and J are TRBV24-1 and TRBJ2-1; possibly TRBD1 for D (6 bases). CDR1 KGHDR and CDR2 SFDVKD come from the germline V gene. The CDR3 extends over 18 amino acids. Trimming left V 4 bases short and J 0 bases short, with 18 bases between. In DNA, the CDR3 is TGTGCCACCAGTGACTCCTCGGCAGGGGCAAGCTCCTACAATGAGCAGTTCTTC. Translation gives CATSDSSAGASSYNEQFF.

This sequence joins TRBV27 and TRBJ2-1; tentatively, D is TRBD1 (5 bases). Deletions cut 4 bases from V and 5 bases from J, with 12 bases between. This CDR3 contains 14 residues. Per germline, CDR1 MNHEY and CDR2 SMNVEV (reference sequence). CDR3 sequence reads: CASSSGQVNNEQFF. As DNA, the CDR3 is TGTGCCAGCAGTTCAGGGCAGGTCAACAATGAGCAGTTCTTC.

DNA for the CDR3: TGCAGCGTTCTAACCAGGTCAGGCTACACCTTC. It is translated as CSVLTRSGYTF. The V gene is TRBV29-1, the J gene TRBJ1-2; D ambiguous. This CDR3 comprises 11 residues. From germline, CDR1 is SQVTM and CDR2 ANQGSEA. Trimming cost V 5 bases and J 8 bases, with 12 bases left between them.

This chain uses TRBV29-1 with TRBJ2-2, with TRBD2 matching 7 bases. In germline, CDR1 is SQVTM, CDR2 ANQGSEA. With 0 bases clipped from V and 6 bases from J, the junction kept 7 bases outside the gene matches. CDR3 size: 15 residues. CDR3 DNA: TGCAGCGTTGAAGATCGGACGGGAGGCCCCGGGGAGCTGTTTTTT. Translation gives CSVEDRTGGPGELFF.

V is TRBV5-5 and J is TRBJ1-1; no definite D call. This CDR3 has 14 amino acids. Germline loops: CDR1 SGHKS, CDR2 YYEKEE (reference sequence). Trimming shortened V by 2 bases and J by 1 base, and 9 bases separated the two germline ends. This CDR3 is CASSFPAPNTEAFF. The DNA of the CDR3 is TGTGCCAGCAGCTTCCCAGCCCCGAACACTGAAGCTTTCTTT.

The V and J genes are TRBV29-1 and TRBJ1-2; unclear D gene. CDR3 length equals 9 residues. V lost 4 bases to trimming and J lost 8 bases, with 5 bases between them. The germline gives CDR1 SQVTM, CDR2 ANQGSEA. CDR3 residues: CSVARGYTF. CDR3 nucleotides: TGCAGCGTTGCACGGGGCTACACCTTC.

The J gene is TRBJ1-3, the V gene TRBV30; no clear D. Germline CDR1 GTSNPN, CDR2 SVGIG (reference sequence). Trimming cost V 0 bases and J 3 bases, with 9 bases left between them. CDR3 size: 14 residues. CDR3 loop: CAWSVGGDGNTIYF. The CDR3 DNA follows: TGTGCCTGGAGTGTCGGTGGAGATGGAAACACCATATATTTT.

CDR3 protein: CASQQGSTNIQYF. CDR3 bases: TGTGCCAGCCAACAGGGGTCAACGAACATTCAGTACTTC. The rearrangement links TRBV5-6 to TRBJ2-4; 7 nucleotides agree with TRBD1. Trimming at V came to 7 bases and at J to 7 bases, leaving 8 bases not matched to a gene. The CDR3 is made up of 13 amino acids. CDR1 SGHDT and CDR2 YYEEEE come from the germline V gene.

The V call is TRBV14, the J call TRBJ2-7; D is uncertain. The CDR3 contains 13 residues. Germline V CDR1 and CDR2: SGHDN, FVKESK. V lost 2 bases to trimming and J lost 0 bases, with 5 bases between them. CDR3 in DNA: TGTGCCAGCAGCCAACAGAGCTCCTACGAGCAGTACTTC. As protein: CASSQQSSYEQYF.

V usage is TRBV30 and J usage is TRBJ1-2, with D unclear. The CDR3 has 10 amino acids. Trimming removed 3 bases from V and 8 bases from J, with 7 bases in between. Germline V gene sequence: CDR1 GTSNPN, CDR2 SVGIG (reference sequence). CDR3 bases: TGTGCCTGGAGGGCCGGGGGCTACACCTTC. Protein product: CAWRAGGYTF. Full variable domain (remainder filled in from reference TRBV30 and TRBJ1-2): SQTIHQWPATLVQPVGSPLSLECTVEGTSNPNLYWYRQAAGRGLQLLFYSVGIGQISSEVPQNLSASRPQDRQFILSSKKLLLSDSGFYLCAWRAGGYTFGSGTRLTVV.

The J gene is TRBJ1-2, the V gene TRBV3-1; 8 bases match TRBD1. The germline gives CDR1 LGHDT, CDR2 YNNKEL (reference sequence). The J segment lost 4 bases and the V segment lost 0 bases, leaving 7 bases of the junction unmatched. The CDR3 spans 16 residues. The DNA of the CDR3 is TGTGCCAGCAGCCAAGATGTAGCAGGGGGCTTCTATGGCTACACCTTC. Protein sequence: CASSQDVAGGFYGYTF.

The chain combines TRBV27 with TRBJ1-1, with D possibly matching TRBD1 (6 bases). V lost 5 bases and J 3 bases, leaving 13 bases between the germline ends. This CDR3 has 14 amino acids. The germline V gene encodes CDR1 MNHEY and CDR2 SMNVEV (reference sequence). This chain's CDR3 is CASSPATGHTEAFF. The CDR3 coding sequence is TGTGCCAGCAGTCCAGCGACAGGTCACACTGAAGCTTTCTTT.

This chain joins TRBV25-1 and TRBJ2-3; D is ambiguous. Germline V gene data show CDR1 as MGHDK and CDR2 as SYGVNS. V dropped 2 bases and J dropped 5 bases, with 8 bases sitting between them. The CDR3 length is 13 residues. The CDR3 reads CASSEGLVDTQYF. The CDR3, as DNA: TGTGCCAGCAGTGAAGGGTTGGTAGATACGCAGTATTTT.

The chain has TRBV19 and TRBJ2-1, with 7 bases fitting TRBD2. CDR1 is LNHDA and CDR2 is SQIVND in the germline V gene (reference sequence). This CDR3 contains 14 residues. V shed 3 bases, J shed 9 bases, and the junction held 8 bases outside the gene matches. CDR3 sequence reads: CASSISGATGEQFF. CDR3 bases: TGTGCCAGTAGTATCAGCGGGGCCACGGGTGAGCAGTTCTTC.

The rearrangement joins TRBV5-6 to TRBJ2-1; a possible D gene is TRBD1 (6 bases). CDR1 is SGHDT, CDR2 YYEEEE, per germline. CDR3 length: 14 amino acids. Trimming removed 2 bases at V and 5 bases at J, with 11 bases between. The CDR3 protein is CASSFGQGHNEQFF. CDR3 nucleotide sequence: TGTGCCAGCAGCTTTGGGCAGGGGCACAATGAGCAGTTCTTC.

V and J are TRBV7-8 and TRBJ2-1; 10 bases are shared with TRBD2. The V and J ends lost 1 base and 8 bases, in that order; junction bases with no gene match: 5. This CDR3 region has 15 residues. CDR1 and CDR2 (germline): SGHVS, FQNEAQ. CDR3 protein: CASSLGAGGPDEQFF. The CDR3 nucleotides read TGTGCCAGCAGCTTAGGAGCGGGAGGGCCTGATGAGCAGTTCTTC.

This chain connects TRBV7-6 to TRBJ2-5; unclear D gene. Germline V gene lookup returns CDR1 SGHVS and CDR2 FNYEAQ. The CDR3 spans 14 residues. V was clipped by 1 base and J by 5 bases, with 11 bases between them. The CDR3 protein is CASSLVRQYETQYF. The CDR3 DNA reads TGTGCCAGCAGCTTAGTACGGCAGTACGAGACCCAGTACTTC. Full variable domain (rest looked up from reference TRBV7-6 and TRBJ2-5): GAGVSQSPRYKVTKRGQDVALRCDPISGHVSLYWYRQALGQGPEFLTYFNYEAQQDKSGLPNDRFSAERPEGSISTLTIQRTEQRDSAMYRCASSLVRQYETQYFGPGTRLLVL.

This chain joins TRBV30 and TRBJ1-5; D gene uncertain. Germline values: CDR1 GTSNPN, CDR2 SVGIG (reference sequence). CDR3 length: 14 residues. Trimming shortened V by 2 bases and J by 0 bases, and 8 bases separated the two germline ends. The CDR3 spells CAWSIENSNQPQHF. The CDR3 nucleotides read TGTGCCTGGAGTATAGAGAATAGCAATCAGCCCCAGCATTTT.

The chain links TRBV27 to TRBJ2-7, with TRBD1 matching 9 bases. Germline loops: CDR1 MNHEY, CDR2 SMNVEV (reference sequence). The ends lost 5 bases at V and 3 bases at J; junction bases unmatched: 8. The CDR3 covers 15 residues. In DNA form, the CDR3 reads TGTGCCAGCAGTCCTACAGGGGGCGCTTACTACGAGCAGTACTTC. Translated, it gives CASSPTGGAYYEQYF.

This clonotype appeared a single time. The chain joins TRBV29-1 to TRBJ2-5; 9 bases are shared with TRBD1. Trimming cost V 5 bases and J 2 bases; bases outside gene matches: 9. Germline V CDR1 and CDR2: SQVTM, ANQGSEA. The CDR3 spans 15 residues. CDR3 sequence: CSVKNRGRRQETQYF. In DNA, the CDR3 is TGCAGCGTTAAAAACAGGGGGCGAAGACAAGAGACCCAGTACTTC.

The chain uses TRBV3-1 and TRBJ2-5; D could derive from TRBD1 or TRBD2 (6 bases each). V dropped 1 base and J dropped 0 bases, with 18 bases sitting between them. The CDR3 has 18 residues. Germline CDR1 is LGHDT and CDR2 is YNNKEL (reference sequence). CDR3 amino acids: CASSQGIAARGYQETQYF. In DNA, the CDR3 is TGTGCCAGCAGCCAAGGAATAGCGGCAAGGGGGTACCAAGAGACCCAGTACTTC.

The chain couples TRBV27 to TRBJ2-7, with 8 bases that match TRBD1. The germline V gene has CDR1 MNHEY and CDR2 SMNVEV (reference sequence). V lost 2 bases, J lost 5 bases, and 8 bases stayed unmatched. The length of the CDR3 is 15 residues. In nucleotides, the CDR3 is TGTGCCAGCAGTTTAGGGCAGGGGGCGAAACACGAGCAGTACTTC. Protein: CASSLGQGAKHEQYF.

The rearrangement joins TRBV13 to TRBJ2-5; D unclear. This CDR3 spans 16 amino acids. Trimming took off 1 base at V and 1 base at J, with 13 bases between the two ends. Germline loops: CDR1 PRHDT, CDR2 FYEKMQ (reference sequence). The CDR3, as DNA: TGTGCCAGCAGCTTAGCCCCAATGGGTGCCCAAGAGACCCAGTACTTC. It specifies CASSLAPMGAQETQYF. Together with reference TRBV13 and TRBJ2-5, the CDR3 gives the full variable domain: AAGVIQSPRHLIKEKRETATLKCYPIPRHDTVYWYQQGPGQDPQFLISFYEKMQSDKGSIPDRFSAQQFSDYHSELNMSSLELGDSALYFCASSLAPMGAQETQYFGPGTRLLVL.

The CDR3 spells CASRNLGQHNEQFF. CDR3 DNA sequence: TGTGCCAGCAGAAACTTAGGACAGCACAATGAGCAGTTCTTC. V gene TRBV27 combines with J gene TRBJ2-1, with D perhaps matching TRBD1 (6 bases). Trimming took off 6 bases at V and 5 bases at J, with 14 bases between the two ends. Germline assignment: CDR1 MNHEY and CDR2 SMNVEV (reference sequence). The CDR3 spans 14 residues.

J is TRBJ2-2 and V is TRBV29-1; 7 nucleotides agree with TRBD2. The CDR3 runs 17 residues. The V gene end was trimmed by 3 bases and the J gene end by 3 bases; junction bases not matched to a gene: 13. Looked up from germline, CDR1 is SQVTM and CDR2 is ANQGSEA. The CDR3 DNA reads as TGCAGCGTTGAGCCTAGCGGAAGACATCGCGACACCGGGGAGCTGTTTTTT. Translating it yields CSVEPSGRHRDTGELFF.

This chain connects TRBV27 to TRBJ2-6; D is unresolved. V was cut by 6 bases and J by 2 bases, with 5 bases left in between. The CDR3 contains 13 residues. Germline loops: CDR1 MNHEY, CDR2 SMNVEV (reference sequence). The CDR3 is CASSVTGANVLTF. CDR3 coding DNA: TGTGCCAGCAGCGTGACTGGGGCCAACGTCCTGACTTTC.

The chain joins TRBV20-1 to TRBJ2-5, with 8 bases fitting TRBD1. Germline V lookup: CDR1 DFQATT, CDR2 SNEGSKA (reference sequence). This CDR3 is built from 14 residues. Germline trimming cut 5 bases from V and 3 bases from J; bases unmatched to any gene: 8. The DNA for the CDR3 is TGCAGTGCTGTGGACAGGGTGGGGGAAGAGACCCAGTACTTC. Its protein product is CSAVDRVGEETQYF.

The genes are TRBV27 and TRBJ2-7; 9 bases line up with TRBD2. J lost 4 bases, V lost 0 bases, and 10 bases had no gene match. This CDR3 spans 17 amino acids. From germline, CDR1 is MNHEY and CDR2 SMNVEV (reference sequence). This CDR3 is CASSLSRASGNPYEQYF. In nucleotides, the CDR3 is TGTGCCAGCAGTTTATCACGGGCTAGCGGGAATCCTTACGAGCAGTACTTC.

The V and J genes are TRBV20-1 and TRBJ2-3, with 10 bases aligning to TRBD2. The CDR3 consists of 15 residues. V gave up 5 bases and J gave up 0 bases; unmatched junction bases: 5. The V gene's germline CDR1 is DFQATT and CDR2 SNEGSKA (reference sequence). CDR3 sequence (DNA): TGCAGTGCTGCACGGACTAGCGGAAGCACAGATACGCAGTATTTT. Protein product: CSAARTSGSTDTQYF.

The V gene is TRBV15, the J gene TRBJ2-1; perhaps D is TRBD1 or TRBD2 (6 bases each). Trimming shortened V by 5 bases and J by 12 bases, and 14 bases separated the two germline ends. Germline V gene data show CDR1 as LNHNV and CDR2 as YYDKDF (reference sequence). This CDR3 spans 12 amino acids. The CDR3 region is CATSASGAGQFF. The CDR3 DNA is TGTGCCACCAGCGCCTCGGGGGCGGGGCAGTTCTTC.

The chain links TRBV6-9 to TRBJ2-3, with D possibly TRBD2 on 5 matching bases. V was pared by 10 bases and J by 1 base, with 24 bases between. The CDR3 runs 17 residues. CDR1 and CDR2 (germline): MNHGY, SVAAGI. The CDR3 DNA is TGTGCCACCCAATCACGCTATTCGGGGTTAGGCACAGATACGCAGTATTTT. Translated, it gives CATQSRYSGLGTDTQYF.